This paragraph covers one T cell receptor beta chain sequence. This record belongs to a study of T cells in Graves' hyperthyroidism and ophthalmopathy. Study-wide background: Peripheral blood sampling occurred at initial diagnosis, before any treatment.

Researchers took RNA transcripts and amplified the TCR beta CDR3 regions from them. The HTBI primer set served for first-round RT-PCR of the TCR CDR3. Each CDR3 protein is one row after TCRdb ran MiXCR on the multiplex PCR reads. The table lists under 400,000 distinct CDR3 sequences, roughly 25% of them singletons. The CDR3 covers 15 residues. V shed 5 bases, J shed 4 bases, and the junction held 8 bases outside the gene matches. CDR1 is SGHAT and CDR2 is FQNNGV in the germline V gene. The sequencing sample was made of blood. This receptor was obtained from a man aged 50-60 years with Graves' hyperthyroidism. The chain uses TRBV11-2 and TRBJ2-5; 9 bases are shared with TRBD2. Here the CDR3 reads CASSTAGGGLETQYF. The CDR3 DNA follows: TGTGCCAGCAGCACAGCGGGAGGAGGTTTAGAGACCCAGTACTTC.